A few counts support the clone carrying this T cell receptor beta chain. This sample was taken from a study of cytomegalovirus exposure and HLA in healthy donors. On the study more broadly: A later analysis reported the same platform for the 110 or so validation repertoires and the roughly 700 first-cohort repertoires.

The data were produced by immunoSEQ multiplex PCR, yet TCRdb's version contains in-frame clones alone and is incomplete. Of about 100,000 clones listed, under 85% are singletons. Germline values: CDR1 KGHSH, CDR2 LQKENI. The J segment lost 8 bases and the V segment lost 5 bases, leaving 8 bases of the junction unmatched. CDR3 length: 15 residues. The chain joins TRBV18 to TRBJ2-1; TRBD2 aligns across 11 bases. The sequence derives from a woman in her late teens or twenties in good health and CMV-seronegative. Sequenced: PBMCs. CDR3 protein: CASSYSSGGRDEQFF. The CDR3 DNA sequence: TGTGCCAGCTCATACTCTAGCGGGGGGAGAGATGAGCAGTTCTTC.